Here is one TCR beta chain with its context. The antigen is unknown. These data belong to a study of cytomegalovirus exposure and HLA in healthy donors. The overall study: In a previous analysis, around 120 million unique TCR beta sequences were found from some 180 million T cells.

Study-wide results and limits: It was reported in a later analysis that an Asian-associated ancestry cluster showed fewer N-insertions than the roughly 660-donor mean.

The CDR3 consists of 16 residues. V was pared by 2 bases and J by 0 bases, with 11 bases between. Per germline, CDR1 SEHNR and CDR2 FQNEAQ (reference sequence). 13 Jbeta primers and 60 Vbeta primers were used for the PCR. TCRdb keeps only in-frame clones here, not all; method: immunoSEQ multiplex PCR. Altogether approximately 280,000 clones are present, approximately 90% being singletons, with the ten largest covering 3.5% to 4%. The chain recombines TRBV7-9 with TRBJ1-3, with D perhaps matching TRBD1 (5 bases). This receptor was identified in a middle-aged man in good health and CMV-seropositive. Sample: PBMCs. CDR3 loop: CASSLSAGYSGNTIYF. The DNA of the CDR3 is TGTGCCAGCAGCTTAAGTGCAGGGTACTCTGGAAACACCATATATTTT.